Listed here are 12 T cell receptor beta chains from one sample, sequenced in a study of T-cell reconstitution after alpha-beta-depleted transplantation in children. As it was prepared, the TCRbeta library received unique molecular identifiers. TCRdb re-analysed the PCR reads in MiXCR, keeping a single row per CDR3 protein. The table shows about 70,000 distinct CDR3 sequences, with 11% occurring only once. This specimen consisted of PBMCs, obtained before TCRalphabeta/CD19-depleted stem cell transplant. The receptors shown here come from a boy aged 10-17 years with acute myeloid leukemia, due to receive a stem cell transplant.

Notes on this clonotype: A much larger clone lies one base from this, so it may be a read error. The J gene is TRBJ2-6, the V gene TRBV28, with D possibly being TRBD1 or TRBD2 (6 bases each). V was pared by 6 bases and J by 2 bases, with 17 bases between. The CDR3 length is 17 residues. Germline assignment: CDR1 MDHEN and CDR2 SYDVKM. The CDR3, as DNA: TGTGCCAGCAGCCCGGGGGCCGGATCCGCTGGGGCCAACGTCCTGACTTTC. Encoded protein: CASSPGAGSAGANVLTF.

This clonotype was counted many times. The genes are TRBV7-9 and TRBJ2-5; TRBD2 is a possible D gene (5 bases). The CDR3 extends over 16 amino acids. Trimming removed 7 bases from V and 3 bases from J, with 21 bases in between. Germline V gives CDR1 SEHNR, CDR2 FQNEAQ (reference sequence). CDR3 sequence (DNA): TGTGCCAGCACCCCCTCGATGGGTATGACTAAAGAGACCCAGTACTTC. This translates into CASTPSMGMTKETQYF.

This clonotype was counted at least ten times. This sequence joins TRBV11-1 and TRBJ2-7; 9 nucleotides match TRBD2. Trimming at V came to 11 bases and at J to 6 bases, leaving 14 bases not matched to a gene. The CDR3 sequence is 14 residues long. The V gene's germline CDR1 is SGHAT and CDR2 FQDESV (reference sequence). The CDR3 sequence is CACGGAGELAEQYF. As DNA, the CDR3 is TGTGCCTGCGGGGGGGCGGGAGAACTGGCCGAGCAGTACTTC.

This rearrangement joins TRBV20-1 to TRBJ2-5; TRBD1 or TRBD2 may be the D gene (6 bases each). Germline V lookup: CDR1 DFQATT, CDR2 SNEGSKA (reference sequence). The length of the CDR3 is 13 residues. V was trimmed by 1 base and J by 5 bases, leaving 11 bases between them. CDR3: CSARGPGAETQYF. CDR3 sequence (DNA): TGCAGTGCTAGAGGCCCGGGGGCGGAGACCCAGTACTTC.

This clonotype was seen ten or more times. V and J are TRBV3-1 and TRBJ1-2; D remains ambiguous. Germline V gene lookup returns CDR1 LGHDT and CDR2 YNNKEL (reference sequence). Trimming removed 8 bases from V and 3 bases from J, with 19 bases in between. The CDR3 loop spans 15 amino acids. The CDR3 sequence is CASRKTGTDYYGYTF. As DNA, the CDR3 is TGTGCCAGCCGAAAAACGGGAACGGACTACTATGGCTACACCTTC.

The sample holds many counts of this clonotype. The rearrangement links TRBV12-3 or TRBV12-4 to TRBJ2-5; TRBD2 aligns across 7 bases. V gave up 6 bases and J gave up 13 bases; unmatched junction bases: 11. The CDR3 runs to 12 residues. This CDR3 is CASSLREEGAYF. The CDR3 DNA reads as TGTGCCAGCAGCCTACGGGAGGAAGGGGCGTACTTC.

This clonotype was observed many times. The chain employs TRBV12-3 or TRBV12-4 and TRBJ1-5; no clear D. Trimming pared 6 bases from V and 4 bases from J, leaving 7 bases between. The CDR3 length is 12 residues. The CDR3 reads CASRQQNQPQHF. The CDR3 nucleotides read TGTGCCAGCAGACAGCAAAATCAGCCCCAGCATTTT.

The sample holds a few counts of this clonotype. The chain recombines TRBV29-1 with TRBJ1-5, with a possible D match to TRBD1 (5 bases). CDR1 is SQVTM, CDR2 ANQGSEA, per germline. The V end lost 4 bases, the J end lost 8 bases, and 12 bases lay between the germline ends. This CDR3 comprises 12 residues. The chain's CDR3 is CSVAVPGEPQHF. The CDR3 nucleotides are TGCAGCGTTGCGGTGCCGGGGGAGCCCCAGCATTTT.

This clonotype has a count of ten or more. The rearrangement joins TRBV12-3 or TRBV12-4 to TRBJ1-4; a weak D match, TRBD1 (5 bases). This CDR3 has 13 amino acids. Trimming took 8 bases from V and 5 from J, leaving 12 bases between them. The DNA for the CDR3 is TGTGCCAGCCGGGCCCAGGGCAATGAAAAACTGTTTTTT. It codes for CASRAQGNEKLFF.

The sample holds many counts of this clonotype. This chain links TRBV5-1 with TRBJ2-3; D is ambiguous. Germline V CDR1 and CDR2: SGHRS, YFSETQ. The CDR3 length is 12 residues. V lost 1 base, J lost 3 bases, and 3 bases lay in between. The CDR3 protein is CASSLSTDTQYF. The CDR3 DNA is TGCGCCAGCAGCTTGTCGACAGATACGCAGTATTTT.

This clonotype was detected many times. J is TRBJ1-3 and V is TRBV6-5, with a weak D call TRBD1 (5 bases). Germline values: CDR1 MNHEY, CDR2 SVGAGI. Trimming cost V 9 bases and J 3 bases, with 12 bases left between them. The CDR3 is 13 amino acids. CDR3 bases: TGTGCCAGGGCAAGGGGATTTGGAAACACCATATATTTT. Translation gives CARARGFGNTIYF.

This clonotype was detected many times. CDR3 sequence reads: CSAVTSGSIYEQFF. The CDR3 bases are TGCAGTGCGGTTACTAGCGGGAGTATCTATGAGCAGTTCTTC. This sequence joins TRBV20-1 and TRBJ2-1; 11 bases align to TRBD2. Germline assignment: CDR1 DFQATT and CDR2 SNEGSKA (reference sequence). The CDR3 loop spans 14 amino acids. Trimming took 6 bases from V and 8 from J; bases not matched to a gene: 9.